What follows is one T cell receptor (beta chain) and its context. Its specificity is unknown. V was clipped by 4 bases and J by 7 bases; unmatched bases: 16. The germline V gene encodes CDR1 LGHDT and CDR2 YNNKEL (reference sequence). CDR3 length: 16 amino acids. This sample is drawn from a study of post-analysis software for immune sequencing data. Study-level findings and limits: About five TRBV segments (TRBV5-6, TRBV5-1 and TRBV20-1 among them) occurred more frequently in patients than in controls.

Built from TCR beta cDNA, the libraries had unique molecular identifiers in them. TCRdb reprocessed the PCR reads with MiXCR, giving one entry per CDR3 protein. This table has 700,000 to 800,000 distinct CDR3 sequences, roughly 27% appearing once. The sample taken for sequencing was blood. The chain couples TRBV3-1 to TRBJ2-7, with 7 nucleotides matching TRBD2. The TCR was taken from a girl aged 5-17 years with multiple sclerosis. For the CDR3, the DNA is TGTGCCAGCAGCCCGCCCGGACTAGGGAGTACTGGGGAGCAGTACTTC. Residues: CASSPPGLGSTGEQYF.